A selection of T cell receptor beta chains follows, all from one sample in a study of blood T cell repertoires in COVID-19. Using immunoSEQ multiplex PCR, the repertoire was profiled, and TCRdb retains in-frame clones only, with some absent. The table shows under 350,000 clones, with 85% to 90% occurring only once. Sequencing used PBMCs or T cells enriched from blood (not recorded which). These receptors all come from a woman aged 55 to 70 who had recovered from COVID-19. Each CDR3 is given with its conserved first and last residue. D genes are given only for firm matches. Where a row states a size, it is once, few, many or the class of an expanded clone; other rows omit it.

CSAGGQQETQYF	TGCAGCGCGGGCGGACAACAAGAGACCCAGTACTTC	TRBJ2-5	.	TRBV29-1	.
CASSLGLLAGGDNEQFF	TGTGCCAGCAGCTTAGGCCTTCTAGCGGGAGGAGACAATGAGCAGTTCTTC	TRBJ2-1	.	TRBV11-3	TRBD2
CASSLGGWSPQYNEQFF	TGTGCCAGCAGCTTAGGCGGTTGGAGCCCCCAGTACAATGAGCAGTTCTTC	TRBJ2-1	.	TRBV7-9	.
CASSYSTGNTGELFF	TGTGCCAGCAGTTACTCGACGGGGAACACCGGGGAGCTGTTTTTT	TRBJ2-2	few	TRBV6-5	.
CATSIANEQFF	TGTGCCACTAGCATTGCCAATGAGCAGTTCTTC	TRBJ2-1	.	TRBV12-3/TRBV12-4	.
CASSLASLDEQFF	TGTGCCAGCAGCTTAGCAAGCCTCGATGAGCAGTTCTTC	TRBJ2-1	.	TRBV7-9	.
CASSVNTGGQPQHF	TGTGCCAGCAGCGTAAACACAGGGGGTCAGCCCCAGCATTTT	TRBJ1-5	.	TRBV7-3	TRBD1
CASSFYGQGAINEQFF	TGTGCCAGCAGCTTTTATGGACAGGGGGCTATTAATGAGCAGTTCTTC	TRBJ2-1	.	TRBV7-2	TRBD1
CASTGGDQPQHF	TGTGCCAGTACAGGGGGTGATCAGCCCCAGCATTTT	TRBJ1-5	.	TRBV28	TRBD1
CASSLWAGGSRLGYTF	TGTGCCAGCAGCTTGTGGGCAGGGGGCTCCCGGCTGGGCTACACCTTC	TRBJ1-2	.	TRBV11-2	TRBD1